Below are 20 T cell receptor beta chains sequenced from a single sample in a study of cytomegalovirus exposure and HLA in healthy donors. Assay used: immunoSEQ multiplex PCR; TCRdb lists only in-frame clones, some missing. The table lists around 86,000 clones, about 93% of them singletons. The sample taken for sequencing was PBMCs. These receptors were collected from a woman in her 30s in good health and CMV-seropositive.

The V call is TRBV5-4, the J call TRBJ2-6; 9 bases map to TRBD2. Germline V lookup: CDR1 SGHNT, CDR2 YYREEE (reference sequence). The ends lost 2 bases at V and 0 bases at J; junction bases unmatched: 3. The CDR3 covers 17 residues. The CDR3 reads CASSFLAGSSGANVLTF. In DNA form, the CDR3 reads TGTGCCAGCAGCTTTCTAGCGGGAAGCTCTGGGGCCAACGTCCTGACTTTC.

The CDR3 coding sequence is TGTGCCAGCAGCGTTTCCGGGCAGGGGATAAGCACAGATACGCAGTATTTT. It codes for CASSVSGQGISTDTQYF. The chain uses TRBV9 and TRBJ2-3; tentatively, D is TRBD1 (6 bases). The CDR3 has 17 residues. Germline V gene sequence: CDR1 SGDLS, CDR2 YYNGEE. Trimming left V 2 bases short and J 0 bases short, with 16 bases between. The full variable domain, with the rest looked up from reference TRBV9 and TRBJ2-3, is DSGVTQTPKHLITATGQRVTLRCSPRSGDLSVYWYQQSLDQGLQFLIQYYNGEERAKGNILERFSAQQFPDLHSELNLSSLELGDSALYFCASSVSGQGISTDTQYFGPGTRLTVL.

The chain is built from TRBV19 and TRBJ2-1; D might be TRBD1 (6 bases). The CDR3 has 15 amino acids. Germline values: CDR1 LNHDA, CDR2 SQIVND (reference sequence). The V end lost 7 bases, the J end lost 4 bases, and 17 bases lay between the germline ends. The DNA of the CDR3 is TGTGCCAGTACCTCACAGGGCTTTCGGTACAATGAGCAGTTCTTC. This translates into CASTSQGFRYNEQFF. The whole variable domain, remainder taken from reference TRBV19 and TRBJ2-1, is DGGITQSPKYLFRKEGQNVTLSCEQNLNHDAMYWYRQDPGQGLRLIYYSQIVNDFQKGDIAEGYSVSREKKESFPLTVTSAQKNPTAFYLCASTSQGFRYNEQFFGPGTRLTVL.

The genes are TRBV5-4 and TRBJ2-1; 11 bases line up with TRBD2. This CDR3 is 18 amino acids long. The germline gives CDR1 SGHNT, CDR2 YYREEE (reference sequence). V lost 4 bases, J lost 0 bases, and 9 bases stayed unmatched. This chain's CDR3 is CASSPGTSGWGSYNEQFF. The CDR3 coding sequence is TGTGCCAGCAGCCCTGGGACTAGCGGTTGGGGCTCCTACAATGAGCAGTTCTTC.

The chain is built from TRBV7-2 and TRBJ1-1, with 7 positions matching TRBD1. Germline V gene lookup returns CDR1 SGHTA and CDR2 FQGNSA. J was trimmed by 6 bases and V by 5 bases; bases with no gene match: 12. This CDR3 comprises 15 residues. The CDR3 DNA reads TGTGCCAGCAGCGGCGGGACAGCTCTGAGCGCTGAAGCTTTCTTT. Protein product: CASSGGTALSAEAFF.

The gene calls are TRBV9 and TRBJ1-4, with D perhaps TRBD1 (6 bases). Per the germline V gene, CDR1 is SGDLS and CDR2 is YYNGEE. V was shortened by 0 bases and J by 8 bases, with 14 bases between the two germline ends. The CDR3 runs 15 residues. The CDR3 protein is CASSVDPGEGEKLFF. In DNA, the CDR3 is TGTGCCAGCAGCGTAGATCCAGGGGAAGGAGAAAAACTGTTTTTT.

J is TRBJ2-1 and V is TRBV19, with 7 positions matching TRBD2. Trimming took 7 bases from V and 7 from J; bases not matched to a gene: 10. The CDR3 is 14 residues long. CDR1 and CDR2 (germline): LNHDA, SQIVND (reference sequence). The CDR3 sequence: CASNTAGARNEQFF. In DNA, the CDR3 is TGTGCCAGTAATACCGCGGGAGCTCGAAATGAGCAGTTCTTC.

The J gene is TRBJ1-1, the V gene TRBV6-1, with 7 bases identical to TRBD1. The CDR3 covers 15 residues. The germline gives CDR1 MNHNS, CDR2 SASEGT. V was pared by 8 bases and J by 2 bases, with 11 bases of the junction left unmatched. CDR3 in amino acids: CASRTDRLPNTEAFF. In DNA form, the CDR3 reads TGTGCCAGCCGAACGGACAGGCTGCCTAACACTGAAGCTTTCTTT.

The chain has TRBV18 and TRBJ2-3; D remains ambiguous. Trimming shortened V by 3 bases and J by 8 bases, and 9 bases separated the two germline ends. The germline V gene encodes CDR1 KGHSH and CDR2 LQKENI. The CDR3 runs to 12 residues. CDR3 DNA sequence: TGTGCCAGCTCACCGTCCCCAGTTACGCAGTATTTT. Its translation is CASSPSPVTQYF.

The chain is built from TRBV29-1 and TRBJ2-2; 8 bases agree with TRBD2. CDR3 length equals 14 residues. J lost 5 bases, V lost 6 bases, and 8 bases had no gene match. Germline CDR1 and CDR2: SQVTM and ANQGSEA. CDR3 in amino acids: CSVNAGGQTGELFF. The DNA for the CDR3 is TGCAGCGTCAACGCGGGGGGCCAGACCGGGGAGCTGTTTTTT.

V gene TRBV28 combines with J gene TRBJ1-1; a weak D match, TRBD1 (5 bases). This CDR3 contains 14 residues. From germline, CDR1 is MDHEN and CDR2 SYDVKM. V lost 10 bases to trimming and J lost 1 base, with 16 bases between them. CDR3 nucleotides: TGTGCCATCCGGGTCTGGGGGGAGAACACTGAAGCTTTCTTT. Residues: CAIRVWGENTEAFF.

This chain links TRBV6-1 with TRBJ1-2; the D is unclear. The ends were cut back, 8 bases at V and 4 bases at J, with 8 bases in the middle. Per germline, CDR1 MNHNS and CDR2 SASEGT. The CDR3 extends over 11 amino acids. CDR3 loop: CASVSVYGYTF. The DNA for the CDR3 is TGTGCCAGCGTCAGCGTCTATGGCTACACCTTC.

This chain uses TRBV10-1 with TRBJ2-7, with a possible D match to TRBD2 (6 bases). This CDR3 contains 13 residues. Germline-derived CDR1 and CDR2 are WNHNN and SYGVQD (reference sequence). Between the trimmed V and J ends, which lost 3 bases and 2 bases, there was a span of 8 bases. This chain's CDR3 is CASSDRGTYEQYF. As DNA, the CDR3 is TGCGCCAGCAGTGATCGGGGGACCTACGAGCAGTACTTC.

V and J are TRBV7-2 and TRBJ2-7; 9 positions agree with TRBD2. This CDR3 has 16 residues. CDR1 is SGHTA, CDR2 FQGNSA, per germline. Unmatched junction bases numbered 5, after V lost 1 base and J lost 1 base. For the CDR3, the DNA is TGTGCCAGCAGCTTAGACGCGACTAGCGGATCCTACGAGCAGTACTTC. Translation gives CASSLDATSGSYEQYF.

The chain is built from TRBV9 and TRBJ1-3; D gene unclear. Germline loops: CDR1 SGDLS, CDR2 YYNGEE. This CDR3 region has 16 residues. V shed 0 bases and J shed 0 bases, with 10 bases lying between them. The CDR3 is CASSVDRGFSGNTIYF. CDR3 nucleotides: TGTGCCAGCAGCGTAGATCGGGGATTCTCTGGAAACACCATATATTTT.

The chain combines TRBV6-5 with TRBJ2-7; perhaps TRBD1 as D (6 bases). The CDR3 totals 14 residues. CDR1 is MNHEY, CDR2 SVGAGI, per germline. V shed 2 bases and J shed 3 bases, with 11 bases lying between them. The CDR3 protein is CASSYDRWSYEQYF. The CDR3, as DNA: TGTGCCAGCAGTTACGACAGGTGGAGCTACGAGCAGTACTTC.

J is TRBJ1-1 and V is TRBV28; D not resolved. V lost 5 bases and J 0 bases, leaving 16 bases between the germline ends. Per germline, CDR1 MDHEN and CDR2 SYDVKM. This CDR3 contains 16 residues. CDR3 sequence: CASSPAILDMNTEAFF. CDR3 coding DNA: TGTGCCAGCAGTCCCGCCATATTAGACATGAACACTGAAGCTTTCTTT.

This clone was observed a single time. The CDR3: CASSFAGGFFSGANVLTF. CDR3 bases: TGTGCCAGCAGTTTCGCGGGAGGTTTTTTCTCTGGGGCCAACGTCCTGACTTTC. The chain carries TRBV28 and TRBJ2-6; 8 bases agree with TRBD2. The germline CDR1 and CDR2 sequences are MDHEN and SYDVKM. The CDR3 totals 18 residues. Trimming at V came to 3 bases and at J to 0 bases, leaving 7 bases not matched to a gene. Full variable domain (rest looked up from reference TRBV28 and TRBJ2-6): DVKVTQSSRYLVKRTGEKVFLECVQDMDHENMFWYRQDPGLGLRLIYFSYDVKMKEKGDIPEGYSVSREKKERFSLILESASTNQTSMYLCASSFAGGFFSGANVLTFGAGSRLTVL.

The V gene is TRBV30, the J gene TRBJ2-7, with TRBD1 matching over 10 bases. V trimming: 0 bases; J trimming: 7 bases; junction bases outside the gene matches: 6. Germline V gives CDR1 GTSNPN, CDR2 SVGIG (reference sequence). This CDR3 is 14 amino acids long. CDR3 sequence (DNA): TGTGCCTGGAGTGTTGGACAGGGGGTCTTTGAGCAGTACTTC. Protein product: CAWSVGQGVFEQYF.

The rearrangement joins TRBV7-2 to TRBJ2-3, with 10 positions matching TRBD2. The CDR3 has 15 residues. V shed 7 bases, J shed 6 bases, and the junction held 10 bases outside the gene matches. Germline V lookup: CDR1 SGHTA, CDR2 FQGNSA. CDR3 protein: CASMPRAGGGDTQYF. The CDR3 bases are TGTGCCAGCATGCCACGAGCGGGAGGGGGGGATACGCAGTATTTT. The whole variable domain, remainder taken from reference TRBV7-2 and TRBJ2-3, is GAGVSQSPSNKVTEKGKDVELRCDPISGHTALYWYRQSLGQGLEFLIYFQGNSAPDKSGLPSDRFSAERTGGSVSTLTIQRTQQEDSAVYLCASMPRAGGGDTQYFGPGTRLTVL.